Below, one T cell receptor (beta chain) is given with its context. This clone's antigen is unknown. Base qualities are not at hand, and no much larger clone is one base apart. The data were obtained in a study of blood T cell repertoires in COVID-19 (dated by TCRdb to 2020 to 2021). About the full investigation: Samples from collaborators originated in the United States, Italy and Spain and spanned both the acute and convalescent phases of COVID-19. The material from the prospective study consisted of cDNA or gDNA derived from T cells, B-cell-depleted T cells, or PBMCs. The dataset comprised deeply sampled blood TCRbeta repertoires from subjects exposed to, actively infected with, or recovered from COVID-19. The repertoires were made available in a free public database intended to serve as a resource for research on the immune response to SARS-CoV-2. Samples came from the ongoing ImmuneRACE study (first 160 participants) plus 1,254 subjects from 6 global collaborators. A de-identified subject ID, COVID-19 status, age in years and sex were almost always included in the sample metadata. HLA class I and class II types, where available, came from metadata supplied by the sample provider rather than from assay-based typing. What the work shows at the level of the full study, not this receptor alone: The quantity of clinical and demographic metadata differed by source and by participant and was supplied without curation.

The immunoSEQ Assay, a bias-controlled multiplex PCR, was used to amplify TCRbeta CDR3 regions from genomic DNA. Per the original workflow: Nucleated cell counts per sample were estimated from amplification of reference gene primers within the assay. Sequence reads were collapsed and filtered to measure the absolute abundance of every unique TCRbeta CDR3 rearrangement. For each sample, productive Simpson clonality was calculated by taking the square root of Simpson's diversity index across productive rearrangements. Held by TCRdb, this immuneACCESS table contains in-frame sequences only and omits some clones. Under half of the omission traces to an unresolved V gene where checked; the cause of the rest is unknown. V, J and clone size derive from that table, while D and trimming were established from the DNA sequence. The sample table holds 100,000 to 150,000 clones, of which about 89% were seen once. 3% to 4.5% of the sample is in the top ten clones.

Collaborating institutions collected whole blood in K2EDTA tubes following their own protocols. For TCRbeta analysis, collaborators shipped samples as frozen whole blood, isolated PBMCs, or DNA extracted from either of those sample types. The CDR3, from cysteine to phenylalanine, totals 13 residues. Only CDR3 DNA is held: 39 bases, read in frame from base 1. Taken from the germline V gene, the CDR1 and CDR2 loops are MNHEY and SVGEGT. The germline ends are 10 bases apart after V is trimmed by 4 bases and J by 6 bases. Recombination joined TRBV6-2 or TRBV6-3 with TRBJ1-5; D gene: possibly TRBD1, on 5 matching bases. The sample consisted of peripheral blood. The TCR sequence derives from a woman in her fifties or sixties with acute or convalescent COVID-19. The bases are TGTGCCAGCAGTTCCTTAGGGGCTCAGCCCCAGCATTTT. Translated, it gives CASSSLGAQPQHF.